These 24 T cell receptor beta chains were all obtained from the same sample, sequenced in a study of cytomegalovirus exposure and HLA in healthy donors. Measured with immunoSEQ multiplex PCR; TCRdb has only the in-frame clones, and not every one. The sample yields approximately 280,000 clones, approximately 90% seen once. Material: PBMCs. These receptors were collected from a woman aged 18-29 years in good health and CMV-seronegative.

The rearrangement links TRBV28 to TRBJ2-1; 9 bases map to TRBD2. The CDR3 totals 16 residues. CDR1 is MDHEN, CDR2 SYDVKM, per germline. V shed 10 bases and J 4 bases; nucleotides not matched to a gene: 14. The CDR3 DNA sequence: TGTGCCACCTCCCTGAGGGGGACTAGCCTGTACAATGAGCAGTTCTTC. Translating it yields CATSLRGTSLYNEQFF.

The sample holds a few counts of this clone. The CDR3 is CATIRTLRDIQYF. DNA for the CDR3: TGTGCCACCATAAGGACATTGCGAGACATTCAGTACTTC. The rearrangement links TRBV6-1 to TRBJ2-4; D possibly corresponds to TRBD1 (5 bases). The CDR3 consists of 13 residues. Germline V CDR1 and CDR2: MNHNS, SASEGT. Between the trimmed V and J ends, which lost 10 bases and 8 bases, there was a span of 18 bases.

The gene calls are TRBV28 and TRBJ2-5, with 9 nucleotides matching TRBD1. This CDR3 spans 13 amino acids. CDR1 is MDHEN and CDR2 is SYDVKM in the germline V gene. V was pared by 6 bases and J by 5 bases, with 4 bases of the junction left unmatched. In DNA, the CDR3 is TGTGCCAGCAGCCTAGACAGGGGGGAGACCCAGTACTTC. Translating it yields CASSLDRGETQYF.

In this sample, this clone turned up once. The rearrangement uses TRBV28 and TRBJ1-5, with D unresolved. Germline lookup yields CDR1 MDHEN and CDR2 SYDVKM. The CDR3 has 16 amino acids. Trimming cost V 4 bases and J 8 bases, with 21 bases left between them. The CDR3, as DNA: TGTGCCAGCAGTTCCCCCCGCCAAGCCGCTAGTGAGCCCCAGCATTTT. Protein sequence: CASSSPRQAASEPQHF.

J is TRBJ1-2 and V is TRBV11-2; the D gene is possibly TRBD1 (6 bases). The CDR3 consists of 13 residues. Trimming pared 5 bases from V and 5 bases from J, leaving 12 bases between. CDR1 and CDR2 (germline): SGHAT, FQNNGV. The CDR3 loop reads CASSPKGGYGYTF. The DNA for the CDR3 is TGTGCCAGCAGCCCCAAAGGGGGATATGGCTACACCTTC. The whole variable domain, remainder taken from reference TRBV11-2 and TRBJ1-2, is EAGVAQSPRYKIIEKRQSVAFWCNPISGHATLYWYQQILGQGPKLLIQFQNNGVVDDSQLPKDRFSAERLKGVDSTLKIQPAKLEDSAVYLCASSPKGGYGYTFGSGTRLTVV.

The V gene is TRBV5-1, the J gene TRBJ2-3; 9 nucleotides align to TRBD1. The CDR3 contains 12 residues. Germline loops: CDR1 SGHRS, CDR2 YFSETQ. Trimming removed 4 bases from V and 8 bases from J; junction bases left unmatched: 2. CDR3 nucleotide sequence: TGCGCCAGCAGCCCGACAGGGGGTACGCAGTATTTT. Encoded protein: CASSPTGGTQYF.

The rearrangement joins TRBV5-4 to TRBJ2-5, with D possibly TRBD2 on 5 matching bases. CDR3 length: 13 amino acids. V lost 5 bases, J lost 2 bases, and 10 bases lay in between. Germline V CDR1 and CDR2: SGHNT, YYREEE (reference sequence). Written as DNA, the CDR3 is TGTGCCAGCAGGGGAGCGGTGCAAGAGACCCAGTACTTC. The encoded protein is CASRGAVQETQYF.

This clone has a handful of counts. For the CDR3, the DNA is TGTGCCAGTAGTTACGGGGGGGGAAATTCACCCCTCCACTTT. It codes for CASSYGGGNSPLHF. J is TRBJ1-6 and V is TRBV19; a weak D match, TRBD1 (5 bases). The CDR3 length is 14 residues. V was pared by 5 bases and J by 7 bases, with 12 bases between. The germline gives CDR1 LNHDA, CDR2 SQIVND (reference sequence). The whole variable domain, remainder taken from reference TRBV19 and TRBJ1-6, is DGGITQSPKYLFRKEGQNVTLSCEQNLNHDAMYWYRQDPGQGLRLIYYSQIVNDFQKGDIAEGYSVSREKKESFPLTVTSAQKNPTAFYLCASSYGGGNSPLHFGNGTRLTVT.

CDR3 DNA: TGTGCCAGCAGTAGCGAGGAGGCTCTCCTTCAGAACACTGAAGCTTTCTTT. Protein sequence: CASSSEEALLQNTEAFF. The chain is built from TRBV2 and TRBJ1-1; D is unresolved. V dropped 5 bases and J dropped 1 base, with 20 bases sitting between them. The CDR3 sequence is 17 residues long. CDR1 is SNHLY, CDR2 FYNNEI, per germline.

This clone was seen once. The CDR3 DNA sequence: TGTGCCAGCAGCCGGGGGAACAGGTTGACGATCTCTGGAAACACCATATATTTT. Protein sequence: CASSRGNRLTISGNTIYF. The chain employs TRBV5-5 and TRBJ1-3; weak D call: TRBD1 (5 bases). Trimming left V 4 bases short and J 0 bases short, with 20 bases between. This CDR3 has 18 residues. Germline V gene lookup returns CDR1 SGHKS and CDR2 YYEKEE (reference sequence).

This chain connects TRBV6-1 to TRBJ2-2, with 9 positions matching TRBD1. CDR1 is MNHNS, CDR2 SASEGT, per germline. The CDR3 is 18 amino acids. Trimming removed 4 bases from V and 4 bases from J; junction bases left unmatched: 13. The CDR3 nucleotides read TGTGCCAGCAGTGCGGCACCGGGACAGGGACACATCACCGGGGAGCTGTTTTTT. It translates to CASSAAPGQGHITGELFF.

This clone was detected only once. The chain joins TRBV6-5 to TRBJ1-3, with D possibly being TRBD1 (6 bases). This CDR3 comprises 14 residues. V dropped 6 bases and J dropped 0 bases, with 9 bases sitting between them. Germline CDR1 is MNHEY and CDR2 is SVGAGI. In DNA, the CDR3 is TGTGCCAGCAGGAGGGGGAGCTCTGGAAACACCATATATTTT. It yields the protein CASRRGSSGNTIYF.

The rearrangement uses TRBV14 and TRBJ2-7; possibly TRBD2 for D (6 bases). Trimming removed 4 bases from V and 4 bases from J, with 20 bases in between. This CDR3 is built from 16 residues. Germline V gene data show CDR1 as SGHDN and CDR2 as FVKESK. The CDR3 DNA follows: TGTGCCAGCAGCCCGCGGGGAGATGCTTGGGGGTACGAGCAGTACTTC. Its translation is CASSPRGDAWGYEQYF.

The rearrangement links TRBV6-5 to TRBJ2-5; 12 nucleotides line up with TRBD2. CDR3 length: 15 residues. Germline CDR1 reads MNHEY; CDR2 reads SVGAGI. Germline trimming cut 7 bases from V and 5 bases from J; bases unmatched to any gene: 8. CDR3 amino acids: CASMLAGGVRETQYF. The CDR3 nucleotides read TGTGCCAGCATGCTAGCGGGAGGGGTGAGGGAGACCCAGTACTTC.

V gene TRBV27 combines with J gene TRBJ2-1; 10 bases fit TRBD2. Germline lookup yields CDR1 MNHEY and CDR2 SMNVEV (reference sequence). The CDR3 consists of 16 residues. V was clipped by 2 bases and J by 4 bases; unmatched bases: 5. In nucleotides, the CDR3 is TGTGCCAGCAGTTTAGGTAGCGGGAGGAGGTACAATGAGCAGTTCTTC. Translated: CASSLGSGRRYNEQFF.

V usage is TRBV5-1 and J usage is TRBJ1-5; D might be TRBD1 (5 bases). Per germline, CDR1 SGHRS and CDR2 YFSETQ. The CDR3 runs to 13 residues. V lost 3 bases, J lost 7 bases, and 11 bases lay in between. The CDR3 is CASSSGQGQPQHF. The CDR3 DNA reads as TGCGCCAGCAGCTCTGGTCAGGGACAGCCCCAGCATTTT.

The chain links TRBV7-2 to TRBJ2-7; 10 positions agree with TRBD2. CDR1 and CDR2 from the germline V gene are SGHTA and FQGNSA. Unmatched junction bases numbered 9, after V lost 0 bases and J lost 4 bases. CDR3 size: 17 residues. CDR3 DNA: TGTGCCAGCAGCTTAGCCCAGTCGGGGACTAGCGCTTACGAGCAGTACTTC. Its protein product is CASSLAQSGTSAYEQYF.

The chain is built from TRBV27 and TRBJ2-7; 10 positions agree with TRBD1. V lost 5 bases to trimming and J lost 2 bases; unmatched junction nucleotides: 3. CDR1 and CDR2 (germline): MNHEY, SMNVEV (reference sequence). The CDR3 runs 14 residues. The CDR3 region has the DNA TGTGCCAGCAGTGACAGGGGGCTTCCCTACGAGCAGTACTTC. This encodes CASSDRGLPYEQYF.

The chain links TRBV7-3 to TRBJ1-1; TRBD1 is a possible D gene (5 bases). The CDR3 extends over 13 amino acids. CDR1 and CDR2 (germline): SGHTA, FQGTGA. Trimming took 2 bases from V and 7 from J, leaving 11 bases between them. The CDR3 reads CASSLGGDGEAFF. CDR3 in DNA: TGTGCCAGCAGCTTAGGAGGGGACGGTGAAGCTTTCTTT.

The chain carries TRBV28 and TRBJ1-1; D unclear. Germline CDR1 reads MDHEN; CDR2 reads SYDVKM. The V and J ends lost 11 bases and 2 bases respectively, with 9 bases between them. The CDR3 has 11 amino acids. The CDR3 bases are TGTGCCGGTAGATTCAACACTGAAGCTTTCTTT. Translating gives CAGRFNTEAFF.

V gene TRBV4-1 combines with J gene TRBJ2-1, with D possibly being TRBD2 (5 bases). Looked up from germline, CDR1 is MGHRA and CDR2 is YSYEKL. The CDR3 is 14 amino acids. Trimming took 2 bases from V and 8 from J, leaving 13 bases between them. This CDR3 is CASSQTLARDEQFF. The CDR3 bases are TGCGCCAGCAGCCAAACGCTAGCTAGGGATGAGCAGTTCTTC.

Turning to this clone: A junction boundary mismatches the germline segment, possibly from a read error. V and J are TRBV18 and TRBJ1-2; 12 bases align to TRBD1. Germline CDR1 and CDR2: KGHSH and LQKENI. The CDR3 has 12 amino acids. CDR3 coding DNA: TGTGCCAGCTCACCGGGACAGGGGGCTTTCAACTTC. This codes for CASSPGQGAFNF.

This clone was recorded once. This chain uses TRBV27 with TRBJ2-7; TRBD2 matches 10 bases. The CDR3 has 16 amino acids. CDR1 is MNHEY and CDR2 is SMNVEV in the germline V gene (reference sequence). Trimming took 6 bases from V and 2 from J; bases not matched to a gene: 10. The CDR3 is CASSPTGLADPYEQYF. CDR3 DNA: TGTGCCAGCAGCCCTACCGGACTAGCGGACCCCTACGAGCAGTACTTC.

The chain couples TRBV9 to TRBJ2-1; 7 nucleotides line up with TRBD2. Trimming removed 0 bases from V and 5 bases from J; junction bases left unmatched: 5. CDR3 length equals 15 residues. From germline, CDR1 is SGDLS and CDR2 YYNGEE. This CDR3 is CASSVGGRDDNEQFF. Here the CDR3 DNA reads TGTGCCAGCAGCGTAGGTGGGAGGGATGACAATGAGCAGTTCTTC.